This T cell receptor (beta chain) is drawn from a study of blood T cell repertoires in COVID-19. Looking at the study overall: There were acute and convalescent COVID-19 samples, and they came from the United States, Italy and Spain. PBMCs, B-cell-depleted T cells, or T cells were the source of the cDNA or gDNA that made up the material.

Per the authors' pipeline: From reference gene primer amplification, estimates of nucleated cell counts were derived. The method was immunoSEQ multiplex PCR; TCRdb's version includes in-frame clones alone and lacks a portion of them. V and J calls and clone size come straight from that table; D and trimming were deduced from the DNA. The table lists about 440,000 clones, roughly 90% of them singletons, with roughly 4% in the top ten. The CDR3 has 17 amino acids. V was trimmed by 0 bases and J by 1 base, leaving 11 bases between them. Germline CDR1 and CDR2: SGHNT and YYREEE (reference sequence). The rearrangement joins TRBV5-4 to TRBJ2-6; D call uncertain. Sequenced material: peripheral blood. This receptor was taken from a woman aged 25 to 45 with acute or convalescent COVID-19. The CDR3 nucleotides are TGTGCCAGCAGCTTGGCTTCTCCGAGGTCTGGGGCCAACGTCCTGACTTTC. Encoded protein: CASSLASPRSGANVLTF. The whole variable domain, remainder taken from reference TRBV5-4 and TRBJ2-6, is ETGVTQSPTHLIKTRGQQVTLRCSSQSGHNTVSWYQQALGQGPQFIFQYYREEENGRGNFPPRFSGLQFPNYSSELNVNALELDDSALYLCASSLASPRSGANVLTFGAGSRLTVL.